These T cell receptor beta chains were read from a single sample in a study of naive and memory T cell subsets. TCRdb independently ran MiXCR on the UMI-ligation and nested PCR reads; one entry per CDR3 protein. The repertoire includes around 160,000 distinct CDR3 sequences, 15% to 20% of them detected once, and approximately 0.13% sits in the top ten. The source material was naive CD4+ T cells from blood. The origin of the receptors is a human donor in good health. Both conserved end residues are part of each CDR3. A D gene is named only where the DNA matches it firmly. The listing skips clone size in some rows; elsewhere it reads once, few, many or a size class.

j_call d_call v_call clone_size cdr3_nt cdr3_aa
TRBJ2-1 - TRBV5-1 - TGCGCCAGCAGCTTGCTAGGGGCTGAGGAGCAGTTCTTC CASSLLGAEEQFF
TRBJ2-1 - TRBV24-1 - TGTGCCACCAGTGACTCCCGACGGGGCGAGTACAATGAGCAGTTCTTC CATSDSRRGEYNEQFF
TRBJ1-5 - TRBV12-3/TRBV12-4 few TGTGCCAGCAGAACCGACAGCCGACATCAGCCCCAGCATTTT CASRTDSRHQPQHF
TRBJ2-7 - TRBV10-3 few TGTGCCATCAGTGAGTCCGGCTTTTCCCAGGGTACCCACGAGCAGTACTTC CAISESGFSQGTHEQYF
TRBJ1-4 - TRBV5-1 - TGCGCCAGCAGCTTGGCCACCGTACCGAATGAAAAACTGTTTTTT CASSLATVPNEKLFF
TRBJ2-1 - TRBV6-4 - TGTGCCAGCAGTGAACGCTCGGCATCTAGCAATGAGCAGTTCTTC CASSERSASSNEQFF
TRBJ2-1 TRBD2 TRBV4-2 few TGTGCCAGCAGCCTAAGGGGACTAGCGTTAACCAACAATGAGCAGTTCTTC CASSLRGLALTNNEQFF
TRBJ2-3 TRBD2 TRBV4-1 - TGCGCCAGCAGCCAAGATCGAGCGGGAGGGCTCACAGATACGCAGTATTTT CASSQDRAGGLTDTQYF
TRBJ2-1 TRBD1 TRBV25-1 few TGTGCCAGCAGTGAAGACAGGGGGCCAATCGATGAGCAGTTCTTC CASSEDRGPIDEQFF
TRBJ2-3 TRBD2 TRBV6-5 few TGTGCCAGCACCGTGACTAGCGGGAGGCAAGATACGCAGTATTTT CASTVTSGRQDTQYF
TRBJ2-7 - TRBV21-1 - TGTGCCAGCAGCAAACCCACCTCCTTCCCGGGGACAGGGGTAAGGGGTGTCTCCGAGCAGTACTTC CASSKPTSFPGTGVRGVSEQYF
TRBJ2-3 - TRBV29-1 - TGCAGCGGGGATATGTGGGATACGCAGTATTTT CSGDMWDTQYF
TRBJ1-2 - TRBV20-1 - TGCAGTGCTAGGAGGGAAGCGGCTAACTATGGCTACACCTTC CSARREAANYGYTF
TRBJ2-7 TRBD2 TRBV29-1 many TGCAGCGTTGAACTAGCGGGAGCTTTCGAGCAGTACTTC CSVELAGAFEQYF
TRBJ2-7 - TRBV18 - TGTGCCAGCTCACAGGACCAGAGCTCCTACGAGCAGTACTTC CASSQDQSSYEQYF
TRBJ2-1 TRBD2 TRBV5-4 few TGTGCCAGCAGCTCCCGACTAGCGGGAGTGAACAATGAGCAGTTCTTC CASSSRLAGVNNEQFF
TRBJ2-5 TRBD1 TRBV28 - TGTGCCAGCCGAACAGGGGGACCAGAGACCCAGTACTTC CASRTGGPETQYF
TRBJ1-2 - TRBV19 few TGTGCCAGTAGTGCCTCGAAGAGCTTCTATGGCTACACCTTC CASSASKSFYGYTF
TRBJ1-1 - TRBV12-3/TRBV12-4 few TGTGCCAGCAGTTTCCGACAGGCCACGGAAGCTTTCTTT CASSFRQATEAFF
TRBJ2-3 TRBD2 TRBV7-6 - TGTGCCAGCAGCTCGGGACTAGGAGAAGATACGCAGTATTTT CASSSGLGEDTQYF
TRBJ1-1 - TRBV20-1 - TGCAGTGCTAGAGGAGGGTGGGGACGTTCGGGTACTGAAGCTTTCTTT CSARGGWGRSGTEAFF
TRBJ2-1 - TRBV12-3/TRBV12-4 many TGTGCCAGCAGCCCTGGCGCGGGAAGCTCCTACAATGAGCAGTTCTTC CASSPGAGSSYNEQFF
TRBJ1-1 TRBD1 TRBV29-1 many TGCAGCGTTGGGATTGGCCGACAGGGGGGTTTCTTT CSVGIGRQGGFF
TRBJ2-5 - TRBV12-3/TRBV12-4 few TGTGCCAGCAGTCCCTCGGAGGATCGGGAGACCCAGTACTTC CASSPSEDRETQYF
TRBJ2-1 - TRBV5-1 - TGCGCCAGCAGCTTCGACCCGGGGGCTTACAATGAGCAGTTCTTC CASSFDPGAYNEQFF
TRBJ2-3 - TRBV7-3 - TGTGCCAGCAGCGGCGCAGGGGCAGATACGCAGTATTTT CASSGAGADTQYF
TRBJ2-3 TRBD2 TRBV24-1 - TGTGCCACCAGTGATTTGAGTCTAGCGGGAGCCGATACGCAGTATTTT CATSDLSLAGADTQYF
TRBJ2-7 TRBD2 TRBV28 - TGTGCCAGCAGCCCAGGCCGCCGCGGGAGGGTCTACGAGCAGTACTTC CASSPGRRGRVYEQYF
TRBJ1-6 - TRBV5-5 - TGTGCCAGCAGCTTGGATGGGCCGGAAACCTTGTATTCACCCCTCCACTTT CASSLDGPETLYSPLHF
TRBJ2-2 - TRBV6-1 few TGTGCCAGCAGAACCAGGGCCGCGAACACCGGGGAGCTGTTTTTT CASRTRAANTGELFF
TRBJ1-1 - TRBV12-3/TRBV12-4 - TGTGCCAGCAGTCCAGTATGGGGGACTGAAGCTTTCTTT CASSPVWGTEAFF